These 8 T cell receptor beta chains came from one sample sequenced in a study of shared clonotypes between healthy human individuals (TCRdb year 2020). The method behind the library was the immunoSEQ multiplex PCR assay. This is the immuneACCESS table as TCRdb keeps it, with only in-frame sequences that have V and J called. A part of the clones is gone; compared with another copy, unresolved V genes explain less than half, and the rest is unexplained. This sample holds over a million clones; 98% were observed only once. Roughly 0.45% of the sample belongs to the ten largest clones. Sequencing input: naive CD4+ T cells sorted from blood. The cell subset or site label, as the study defines it: CD45RA+ positively selected. Receptors were obtained from a man aged 25-40 years in good health.

This chain joins TRBV9 and TRBJ1-2; D not certain. Germline V CDR1 and CDR2: SGDLS, YYNGEE. The CDR3 consists of 13 residues. V was trimmed by 0 bases and J by 4 bases, leaving 7 bases between them. The chain's CDR3 is CASSVADLYGYTF. CDR3 nucleotides: TGTGCCAGCAGCGTAGCGGACCTCTATGGCTACACCTTC.

This clone was seen just once. The chain couples TRBV4-1 to TRBJ1-3; 7 bases agree with TRBD1. The length of the CDR3 is 15 residues. The V segment lost 4 bases and the J segment 4 bases; nucleotides outside the gene matches: 7. Germline V gives CDR1 MGHRA, CDR2 YSYEKL. CDR3 coding DNA: TGCGCCAGCAGCCCACGGTCGGACAGGGGAAACACCATATATTTT. This encodes CASSPRSDRGNTIYF.

The chain links TRBV9 to TRBJ2-1; no definite D call. Germline V gives CDR1 SGDLS, CDR2 YYNGEE. The V and J ends lost 1 base and 10 bases respectively, with 9 bases between them. This CDR3 is 12 amino acids long. The CDR3 loop reads CASSVRPQEQFF. DNA for the CDR3: TGTGCCAGCAGCGTACGTCCTCAGGAGCAGTTCTTC.

Points on this clone: The same CDR3 is also encoded by other DNA sequences in this sample. The chain recombines TRBV5-1 with TRBJ2-7; 8 bases agree with TRBD1. The CDR3 runs 14 residues. Germline CDR1 and CDR2: SGHRS and YFSETQ. After removal of 4 bases from V and 4 bases from J, the junction contained 7 bases not matched to a gene. The CDR3 coding sequence is TGCGCCAGCAGCACAGGACAGGGTGGATACGAGCAGTACTTC. Its protein product is CASSTGQGGYEQYF.

This chain links TRBV7-8 with TRBJ2-7; D gene ambiguous. Germline V gene lookup returns CDR1 SGHVS and CDR2 FQNEAQ. Deletions cut 1 base from V and 5 bases from J, with 15 bases between. The length of the CDR3 is 15 residues. CDR3 sequence: CASSLVKGLIHEQYF. DNA for the CDR3: TGTGCCAGCAGCTTAGTCAAGGGATTAATCCACGAGCAGTACTTC.

This chain joins TRBV7-2 and TRBJ2-3; D possibly corresponds to TRBD2 (7 bases). Trimming cost V 2 bases and J 4 bases, with 10 bases left between them. This CDR3 comprises 14 residues. Germline V gene lookup returns CDR1 SGHTA and CDR2 FQGNSA. CDR3 sequence reads: CASSLWEGADTQYF. In DNA form, the CDR3 reads TGTGCCAGCAGCTTATGGGAGGGGGCAGATACGCAGTATTTT.

J is TRBJ1-4 and V is TRBV2; D ambiguous. The ends were cut back, 5 bases at V and 8 bases at J, with 15 bases in the middle. Germline-derived CDR1 and CDR2 are SNHLY and FYNNEI. The CDR3 has 14 amino acids. Written as DNA, the CDR3 is TGTGCCAGCAGTCCGACACCCTACACCGAAAAACTGTTTTTT. Translated, it gives CASSPTPYTEKLFF.

The J gene is TRBJ2-7, the V gene TRBV19, with 8 bases aligning to TRBD2. The V and J ends lost 5 bases and 2 bases, in that order; junction bases with no gene match: 2. The CDR3 extends over 13 amino acids. Germline V gene lookup returns CDR1 LNHDA and CDR2 SQIVND (reference sequence). The CDR3 sequence: CASSAGGTYEQYF. CDR3 coding DNA: TGTGCCAGTAGTGCGGGAGGCACCTACGAGCAGTACTTC.